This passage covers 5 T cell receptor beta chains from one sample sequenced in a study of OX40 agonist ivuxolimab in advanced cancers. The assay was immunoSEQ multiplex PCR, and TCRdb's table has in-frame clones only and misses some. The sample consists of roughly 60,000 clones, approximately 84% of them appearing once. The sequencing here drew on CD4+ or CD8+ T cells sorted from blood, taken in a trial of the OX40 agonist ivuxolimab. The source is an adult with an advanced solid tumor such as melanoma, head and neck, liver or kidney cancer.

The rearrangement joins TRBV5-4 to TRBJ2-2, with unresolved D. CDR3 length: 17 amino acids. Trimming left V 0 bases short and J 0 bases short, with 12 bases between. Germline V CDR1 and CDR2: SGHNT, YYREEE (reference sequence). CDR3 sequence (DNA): TGTGCCAGCAGCTTGGAGGCCCCGGGCTCGAACACCGGGGAGCTGTTTTTT. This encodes CASSLEAPGSNTGELFF. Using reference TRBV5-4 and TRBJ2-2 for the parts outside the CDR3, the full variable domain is ETGVTQSPTHLIKTRGQQVTLRCSSQSGHNTVSWYQQALGQGPQFIFQYYREEENGRGNFPPRFSGLQFPNYSSELNVNALELDDSALYLCASSLEAPGSNTGELFFGEGSRLTVL.

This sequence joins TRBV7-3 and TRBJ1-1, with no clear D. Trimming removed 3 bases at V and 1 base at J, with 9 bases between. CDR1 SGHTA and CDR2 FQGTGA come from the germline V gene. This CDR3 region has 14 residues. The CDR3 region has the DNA TGTGCCAGCAGCTTGGGATCCGGGAACACTGAAGCTTTCTTT. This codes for CASSLGSGNTEAFF.

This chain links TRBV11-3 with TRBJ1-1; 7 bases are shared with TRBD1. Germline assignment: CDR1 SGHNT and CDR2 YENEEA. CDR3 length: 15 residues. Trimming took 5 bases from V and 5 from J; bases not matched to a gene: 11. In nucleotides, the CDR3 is TGTGCCAGCAGCCCGACGACAGGGTCGGGGACTGAAGCTTTCTTT. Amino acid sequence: CASSPTTGSGTEAFF.

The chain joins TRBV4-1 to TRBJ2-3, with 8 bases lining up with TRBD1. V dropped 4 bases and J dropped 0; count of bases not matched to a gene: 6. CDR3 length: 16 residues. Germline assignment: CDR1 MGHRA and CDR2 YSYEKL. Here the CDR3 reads CASSRDRGSSTDTQYF. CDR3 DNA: TGCGCCAGCAGCCGCGACAGGGGTTCTAGCACAGATACGCAGTATTTT.

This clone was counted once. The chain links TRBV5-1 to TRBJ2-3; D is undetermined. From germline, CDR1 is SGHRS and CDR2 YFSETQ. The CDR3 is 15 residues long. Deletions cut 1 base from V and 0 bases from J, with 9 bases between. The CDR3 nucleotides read TGCGCCAGCAGCTTGACAGCCTCTAGCACAGATACGCAGTATTTT. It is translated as CASSLTASSTDTQYF.